This entry concerns a single T cell receptor beta chain. With 4 bases removed from V and 0 bases from J, the gap between germline ends came to 9 bases. CDR3 length: 14 amino acids. Per germline, CDR1 MGHRA and CDR2 YSYEKL. Profiling relied on immunoSEQ multiplex PCR, and the TCRdb table lists in-frame clones only, not all of them. Among tens of thousands of clones listed, just under 95% were seen once. The data are from a study of T cell changes during pregnancy in multiple sclerosis. This receptor was identified in a female donor in good health, enrolled as a control in a pregnancy study. Sequenced material: peripheral blood, taken after pregnancy. The chain has TRBV4-1 and TRBJ1-2; D uncertain. The CDR3 is CASSPPRTNYGYTF. In nucleotides, the CDR3 is TGCGCCAGCAGCCCACCGAGGACTAACTATGGCTACACCTTC.